This entry lists 21 T cell receptor beta chains sequenced from one sample in a study of T-cell reconstitution after alpha-beta-depleted transplantation in children. Preparation of the TCRbeta library was carried out with unique molecular identifiers. In TCRdb, the PCR reads were re-called with MiXCR into one record per CDR3 protein. The repertoire holds about 600,000 distinct CDR3 sequences, with about 10% as singletons. Material: PBMCs from the stem cell graft donor, obtained from the stem cell graft. Receptors were obtained from a human donor who donated a stem cell graft to a child with acute myeloid leukemia.

This clonotype showed up many times. The rearrangement joins TRBV6-2 or TRBV6-3 to TRBJ2-1, with TRBD2 matching 7 bases. The germline V gene has CDR1 MNHEY and CDR2 SVGEGT. The V segment lost 5 bases and the J segment 8 bases; nucleotides outside the gene matches: 9. The CDR3 totals 14 residues. CDR3 protein: CASSLTSRWDEQFF. The CDR3 bases are TGTGCCAGCAGTCTGACTAGCCGGTGGGATGAGCAGTTCTTC.

To note about this clonotype: Possible read error: a much larger clone is one base away. This likely comes from a read error, as the CDR3 has no conserved phenylalanine or tryptophan at its end. V is TRBV7-6 and J is TRBJ1-2; TRBD1 is a possible D gene (6 bases). The CDR3 is 14 residues long. Trimming removed 5 bases at V and 3 bases at J, with 13 bases between. Looked up from germline, CDR1 is SGHVS and CDR2 is FNYEAQ. CDR3 nucleotides: TGTGCCAGCAGCCCCTCAGGGGTTGACTATGGCTACACCTGC. Translating gives CASSPSGVDYGYTC.

This clonotype was counted a few times. The chain links TRBV7-2 to TRBJ2-5; 12 bases align to TRBD2. The CDR3 contains 16 residues. V was pared by 2 bases and J by 1 base, with 2 bases of the junction left unmatched. Germline V gene lookup returns CDR1 SGHTA and CDR2 FQGNSA. In nucleotides, the CDR3 is TGTGCCAGCAGCTTACTGGGACTAGCGGGCCAAGAGACCCAGTACTTC. As protein: CASSLLGLAGQETQYF. The full variable domain, rest sourced from reference TRBV7-2 and TRBJ2-5, is GAGVSQSPSNKVTEKGKDVELRCDPISGHTALYWYRQSLGQGLEFLIYFQGNSAPDKSGLPSDRFSAERTGGSVSTLTIQRTQQEDSAVYLCASSLLGLAGQETQYFGPGTRLLVL.

Ten or more counts support this clonotype. The chain combines TRBV27 with TRBJ2-2, with a tentative D call TRBD2 (7 bases). The CDR3 has 15 residues. Germline V gene data show CDR1 as MNHEY and CDR2 as SMNVEV (reference sequence). Trimming took 0 bases from V and 3 from J, leaving 8 bases between them. CDR3 sequence reads: CASSLSRGHTGELFF. The CDR3 DNA reads TGTGCCAGCAGTTTATCGCGGGGGCACACCGGGGAGCTGTTTTTT.

This CDR3 reads CASSEGPGPYNEQFF. DNA of the CDR3: TGTGCCAGTAGTGAAGGACCAGGGCCCTACAATGAGCAGTTCTTC. This sequence joins TRBV19 and TRBJ2-1; D might be TRBD1 (5 bases). The CDR3 has 15 amino acids. Trimming took 5 bases from V and 2 from J, leaving 13 bases between them. CDR1 is LNHDA and CDR2 is SQIVND in the germline V gene (reference sequence).

This clonotype was seen a few times. The chain has TRBV12-3 or TRBV12-4 and TRBJ2-2; TRBD2 agrees at 10 bases. V gave up 6 bases and J gave up 5 bases; unmatched junction bases: 6. The CDR3 runs 15 residues. In nucleotides, the CDR3 is TGTGCCAGCAGCCAAGGAGCGGGAGGGACCGGGGAGCTGTTTTTT. This gives the protein CASSQGAGGTGELFF.

This clonotype was seen more than once but under ten times. The chain is built from TRBV7-2 and TRBJ2-7, with TRBD2 matching over 8 bases. The trim removed 2 bases at V and 3 bases at J, leaving 6 bases unmatched. The CDR3 extends over 15 amino acids. Germline-derived CDR1 and CDR2 are SGHTA and FQGNSA. The CDR3 DNA is TGTGCCAGCAGCTTACCGAGCGGGAGAGGCTACGAGCAGTACTTC. Protein sequence: CASSLPSGRGYEQYF. The full variable domain, completed using reference TRBV7-2 and TRBJ2-7, is GAGVSQSPSNKVTEKGKDVELRCDPISGHTALYWYRQSLGQGLEFLIYFQGNSAPDKSGLPSDRFSAERTGGSVSTLTIQRTQQEDSAVYLCASSLPSGRGYEQYFGPGTRLTVT.

In its sample, this clonotype was seen many times. The rearrangement links TRBV5-1 to TRBJ2-1, with TRBD1 as a possible D gene (5 bases). V lost 0 bases and J 5 bases, leaving 12 bases between the germline ends. Germline lookup yields CDR1 SGHRS and CDR2 YFSETQ. The CDR3 is made up of 15 amino acids. CDR3: CASSLVQGMNNEQFF. The DNA for the CDR3 is TGCGCCAGCAGCTTGGTCCAGGGAATGAACAATGAGCAGTTCTTC.

This rearrangement joins TRBV15 to TRBJ2-4; D unclear. V shed 3 bases and J shed 0 bases, with 15 bases lying between them. The CDR3 sequence is 17 residues long. The germline CDR1 and CDR2 sequences are LNHNV and YYDKDF (reference sequence). This CDR3 reads CATSSVEPVLAKNIQYF. In DNA, the CDR3 is TGTGCCACCAGCAGTGTAGAGCCAGTACTAGCCAAAAACATTCAGTACTTC.

This clonotype came up many times. The chain couples TRBV10-3 to TRBJ2-7, with D maybe TRBD1 (5 bases). CDR3 size: 12 residues. V was shortened by 4 bases and J by 3 bases, with 7 bases between the two germline ends. The germline gives CDR1 ENHRY, CDR2 SYGVKD. The CDR3 sequence is CAISVQGYEQYF. The CDR3 nucleotides read TGTGCCATCAGTGTCCAGGGCTACGAGCAGTACTTC.

There are a few counts of this clonotype. This sequence joins TRBV5-1 and TRBJ2-7; 7 nucleotides align to TRBD2. Trimming removed 0 bases from V and 3 bases from J; junction bases left unmatched: 12. This CDR3 has 17 amino acids. Germline CDR1 and CDR2: SGHRS and YFSETQ. DNA for the CDR3: TGCGCCAGCAGCTTGGAGTCTAGCGGAGTTAGACTCTACGAGCAGTACTTC. This codes for CASSLESSGVRLYEQYF. The full variable domain, completed using reference TRBV5-1 and TRBJ2-7, is KAGVTQTPRYLIKTRGQQVTLSCSPISGHRSVSWYQQTPGQGLQFLFEYFSETQRNKGNFPGRFSGRQFSNSRSEMNVSTLELGDSALYLCASSLESSGVRLYEQYFGPGTRLTVT.

As concerns this clonotype: The germline gene is not matched at one end of the junction; a read error may be the cause. The chain is built from TRBV12-3 or TRBV12-4 and TRBJ2-1; TRBD2 matches at 13 bases. CDR3 length equals 18 residues. The CDR3 protein is CTSSLRGLAGRSYNEQFF. The CDR3 DNA reads TGTACCAGCAGCCTAAGGGGACTAGCGGGACGTTCCTACAATGAGCAGTTCTTC.

This clonotype has only a few counts. The chain combines TRBV7-2 with TRBJ2-2; D is ambiguous. Germline V CDR1 and CDR2: SGHTA, FQGNSA. CDR3 size: 17 residues. Trimming removed 2 bases from V and 0 bases from J, with 13 bases in between. This CDR3 is CASSLITLSANTGELFF. CDR3 in DNA: TGTGCCAGCAGCTTAATCACCCTGAGCGCGAACACCGGGGAGCTGTTTTTT.

Note on this clonotype: A much larger clone differs from this one at a single base, so this may be a read error. J is TRBJ2-1 and V is TRBV11-2; D may be TRBD1 (6 bases). V gave up 5 bases and J gave up 9 bases, with 17 bases separating them. Germline V gene lookup returns CDR1 SGHAT and CDR2 FQNNGV. The length of the CDR3 is 14 residues. CDR3 residues: CASSLTGFASEQFF. The CDR3 region has the DNA TGTGCCAGCAGCCTTACAGGGTTTGCCAGTGAGCAGTTCTTC.

This clonotype has a count of ten or more. The chain uses TRBV12-3 or TRBV12-4 and TRBJ2-5; TRBD2 agrees at 13 bases. The CDR3 has 15 amino acids. The V gene end was trimmed by 1 base and the J gene end by 6 bases; junction bases not matched to a gene: 2. The CDR3 loop reads CASSLGTSGSQTQYF. The CDR3 bases are TGTGCCAGCAGTTTAGGGACTAGCGGGAGTCAGACCCAGTACTTC.

The chain has TRBV30 and TRBJ2-7; D ambiguous. This CDR3 has 12 residues. Trimming cost V 3 bases and J 2 bases, with 8 bases left between them. Per germline, CDR1 GTSNPN and CDR2 SVGIG (reference sequence). The CDR3 region has the DNA TGTGCCTGGAGACACTCCACCTACGAGCAGTACTTC. As protein: CAWRHSTYEQYF.

Points on this clonotype: A read error is likely, as this CDR3 ends without the conserved phenylalanine or tryptophan. The genes are TRBV30 and TRBJ1-4; 8 bases are a match to TRBD1. This CDR3 has 17 amino acids. Germline CDR1 GTSNPN, CDR2 SVGIG (reference sequence). The junction had 10 bases not matched to a gene; V was cut back by 2 bases and J by 2 bases. The CDR3 loop reads CAWSYRGVNPTNEKLFC. Here the CDR3 DNA reads TGTGCCTGGAGTTACAGGGGGGTTAATCCGACTAATGAAAAACTGTTTTGT.

This clonotype was picked up a small number of times. The chain combines TRBV20-1 with TRBJ2-1; 8 positions agree with TRBD2. Trimming at V came to 4 bases and at J to 7 bases, leaving 9 bases not matched to a gene. The CDR3 runs 14 residues. CDR1 and CDR2 (germline): DFQATT, SNEGSKA (reference sequence). The CDR3 spells CSAIGLAVWNEQFF. The CDR3 coding sequence is TGCAGTGCTATTGGACTAGCCGTTTGGAATGAGCAGTTCTTC.

The CDR3 DNA is TGTGCCTGGAATCGACGCGCGGGGCCAGGCGAAAAACTGTTTTTT. Translation gives CAWNRRAGPGEKLFF. This chain uses TRBV30 with TRBJ1-4; possibly TRBD1 for D (5 bases). Germline lookup yields CDR1 GTSNPN and CDR2 SVGIG (reference sequence). With 4 bases removed from V and 8 bases from J, the gap between germline ends came to 20 bases. The CDR3 loop spans 15 amino acids.

This clonotype showed up many times. The V call is TRBV20-1, the J call TRBJ2-3; D gene unclear. This CDR3 is built from 15 residues. From germline, CDR1 is DFQATT and CDR2 SNEGSKA (reference sequence). With 4 bases removed from V and 5 bases from J, the gap between germline ends came to 19 bases. Here the CDR3 DNA reads TGCAGTGCTACCTCGAGTTGGGATGCAGGAGATACGCAGTATTTT. It encodes CSATSSWDAGDTQYF.

This clonotype has just a few counts. Here the CDR3 reads CASSEGLAGTYEQYF. CDR3 bases: TGTGCCAGCAGCGAGGGACTAGCGGGAACCTACGAGCAGTACTTC. The rearrangement links TRBV7-8 to TRBJ2-7, with 13 nucleotides matching TRBD2. This CDR3 spans 15 amino acids. From germline, CDR1 is SGHVS and CDR2 FQNEAQ. V lost 5 bases and J lost 2; bases outside the gene matches: 3.